These 27 T cell receptor beta chains came from one sample sequenced in a study of response to subunit inactivated influenza vaccine. TCRdb re-derived calls from the RT-PCR reads in MiXCR, one entry per CDR3 protein. The top ten hold around 14% of the sample, which has 400,000 to 650,000 distinct CDR3 sequences, approximately 7.3% seen once. The sequenced sample was PBMCs from blood, obtained roughly 24 months after vaccination. The source of these receptors is a man aged 45 to 75 who received an inactivated influenza vaccine.

The chain uses TRBV25-1 and TRBJ2-7; tentatively, D is TRBD1 (6 bases). Per the germline V gene, CDR1 is MGHDK and CDR2 is SYGVNS. Between the trimmed V and J ends, which lost 2 bases and 3 bases, there was a span of 14 bases. CDR3 length: 15 amino acids. The CDR3 nucleotides read TGTGCCAGCAGTGAAGGGGGCAGGCTCAGCTACGAGCAGTACTTC. Translation gives CASSEGGRLSYEQYF.

The rearrangement uses TRBV7-9 and TRBJ1-2; no firm D call. This CDR3 contains 13 residues. Germline V gene lookup returns CDR1 SEHNR and CDR2 FQNEAQ (reference sequence). Trimming pared 3 bases from V and 3 bases from J, leaving 8 bases between. CDR3 DNA sequence: TGTGCCAGCAGCTTCCCAGGTGACTATGGCTACACCTTC. The encoded protein is CASSFPGDYGYTF.

This clonotype has more than one count but fewer than ten. The rearrangement uses TRBV20-1 and TRBJ2-2; tentatively, D is TRBD2 (6 bases). The CDR3 runs to 15 residues. Trimming removed 3 bases from V and 4 bases from J, with 15 bases in between. Germline V gene data show CDR1 as DFQATT and CDR2 as SNEGSKA (reference sequence). CDR3 loop: CSARGSRGTTGELFF. The CDR3 bases are TGCAGTGCTAGGGGGTCGCGCGGGACCACCGGGGAGCTGTTTTTT.

The chain recombines TRBV20-1 with TRBJ2-7; 7 nucleotides agree with TRBD2. Germline CDR1 reads DFQATT; CDR2 reads SNEGSKA (reference sequence). The CDR3 has 15 amino acids. Germline trimming cut 5 bases from V and 2 bases from J; bases unmatched to any gene: 12. CDR3: CSAPVRRGTTYEQYF. CDR3 coding DNA: TGCAGTGCTCCCGTGCGGCGGGGGACGACCTACGAGCAGTACTTC.

This clonotype has just a few counts. The rearrangement uses TRBV10-2 and TRBJ2-1; perhaps TRBD1 as D (6 bases). Germline lookup yields CDR1 WSHSY and CDR2 SAAADI. The CDR3 runs 13 residues. V was trimmed by 0 bases and J by 9 bases, leaving 9 bases between them. CDR3 sequence: CASSESGAGEQFF. The CDR3 DNA follows: TGCGCCAGCAGTGAGTCGGGGGCCGGTGAGCAGTTCTTC.

This clonotype was seen at least ten times. The gene calls are TRBV5-1 and TRBJ2-1; 8 bases agree with TRBD1. The V and J ends lost 3 bases and 6 bases, in that order; junction bases with no gene match: 5. CDR3 size: 14 residues. The germline CDR1 and CDR2 sequences are SGHRS and YFSETQ. The CDR3 DNA follows: TGCGCCAGCAGCTCAGGACAGGGAGGCAATGAGCAGTTCTTC. Protein sequence: CASSSGQGGNEQFF. The variable domain in full, with the rest retrieved from reference TRBV5-1 and TRBJ2-1, is KAGVTQTPRYLIKTRGQQVTLSCSPISGHRSVSWYQQTPGQGLQFLFEYFSETQRNKGNFPGRFSGRQFSNSRSEMNVSTLELGDSALYLCASSSGQGGNEQFFGPGTRLTVL.

This clonotype was counted between two and nine times. This CDR3 is CATSRSTSEDTQYF. The CDR3 DNA reads TGTGCCACCAGCAGAAGCACATCGGAAGATACGCAGTATTTT. The chain has TRBV15 and TRBJ2-3; the D is unclear. CDR1 and CDR2 from the germline V gene are LNHNV and YYDKDF (reference sequence). This CDR3 is 14 amino acids long. Between the trimmed V and J ends, which lost 2 bases and 5 bases, there was a span of 11 bases.

This clonotype appeared a few times. This chain joins TRBV20-1 and TRBJ1-1; TRBD1 agrees at 7 bases. Germline-derived CDR1 and CDR2 are DFQATT and SNEGSKA (reference sequence). V lost 0 bases and J lost 6; bases outside the gene matches: 19. The CDR3 runs to 18 residues. The CDR3 region is CSARDPNGGQGGIPEAFF. In DNA, the CDR3 is TGCAGTGCTAGAGATCCGAACGGCGGCCAGGGGGGGATACCTGAAGCTTTCTTT.

The chain couples TRBV5-1 to TRBJ2-1; TRBD2 matches 7 bases. The CDR3 sequence is 14 residues long. V gave up 0 bases and J gave up 8 bases; unmatched junction bases: 5. Germline assignment: CDR1 SGHRS and CDR2 YFSETQ. The CDR3 loop reads CASSLGLAIDEQFF. For the CDR3, the DNA is TGCGCCAGCAGCTTGGGACTAGCTATCGATGAGCAGTTCTTC.

The DNA of the CDR3 is TGCGCCAGCAGCTTGGGTGCCTTAACAGGGGATGAGCAGTTCTTC. This sequence encodes CASSLGALTGDEQFF. The V gene is TRBV5-1, the J gene TRBJ2-1; 7 nucleotides agree with TRBD1. With 0 bases clipped from V and 8 bases from J, the junction kept 8 bases outside the gene matches. The CDR3 sequence is 15 residues long. Germline assignment: CDR1 SGHRS and CDR2 YFSETQ.

The table lists this clonotype with a few counts. This rearrangement joins TRBV7-2 to TRBJ1-4; no clear D gene. CDR1 is SGHTA, CDR2 FQGNSA, per germline. V lost 1 base and J 7 bases, leaving 7 bases between the germline ends. This CDR3 spans 13 amino acids. The CDR3 DNA reads TGTGCCAGCAGCTTAGGCAGGAGTGAAAAACTGTTTTTT. Translation gives CASSLGRSEKLFF. Based on the CDR3 plus reference TRBV7-2 and TRBJ1-4, the full variable domain is GAGVSQSPSNKVTEKGKDVELRCDPISGHTALYWYRQSLGQGLEFLIYFQGNSAPDKSGLPSDRFSAERTGGSVSTLTIQRTQQEDSAVYLCASSLGRSEKLFFGSGTQLSVL.

There are a few counts of this clonotype. This chain joins TRBV5-1 and TRBJ2-4, with 16 bases that match TRBD2. Germline lookup yields CDR1 SGHRS and CDR2 YFSETQ. The CDR3 has 16 amino acids. The V segment lost 4 bases and the J segment 8 bases; nucleotides outside the gene matches: 6. The CDR3 reads CASSIGTSGRAHIQYF. CDR3 DNA: TGCGCCAGCAGCATAGGGACTAGCGGGAGGGCACACATTCAGTACTTC.

In its sample, this clonotype was seen many times. The V gene is TRBV4-3, the J gene TRBJ1-5, with 8 positions matching TRBD1. CDR1 LGHNA and CDR2 YSLEER come from the germline V gene. J was trimmed by 3 bases and V by 1 base; bases with no gene match: 2. The CDR3 length is 15 residues. The CDR3, as DNA: TGCGCCAGCAGCCAAGGACAGGGGAACAATCAGCCCCAGCATTTT. Translated: CASSQGQGNNQPQHF.

The CDR3 DNA reads TGTGCCAGCAGCCCACCTGTAGCGGGGCTCGGTGAGCAGTTCTTC. Protein: CASSPPVAGLGEQFF. The chain carries TRBV28 and TRBJ2-1; TRBD2 matches 8 bases. Per the germline V gene, CDR1 is MDHEN and CDR2 is SYDVKM. V lost 6 bases, J lost 9 bases, and 13 bases stayed unmatched. This CDR3 is 15 amino acids long.

There are a few counts of this clonotype. The chain uses TRBV5-1 and TRBJ2-3; D ambiguous. Trimming removed 0 bases from V and 2 bases from J, with 13 bases in between. Looked up from germline, CDR1 is SGHRS and CDR2 is YFSETQ. This CDR3 region has 16 residues. In DNA form, the CDR3 reads TGCGCCAGCAGCTTGGTTGGCAGACCCTTCACAGATACGCAGTATTTT. As protein: CASSLVGRPFTDTQYF. Together with reference TRBV5-1 and TRBJ2-3, the CDR3 gives the full variable domain: KAGVTQTPRYLIKTRGQQVTLSCSPISGHRSVSWYQQTPGQGLQFLFEYFSETQRNKGNFPGRFSGRQFSNSRSEMNVSTLELGDSALYLCASSLVGRPFTDTQYFGPGTRLTVL.

This clonotype was observed many times. V gene TRBV7-2 combines with J gene TRBJ2-7, with a possible D match to TRBD1 (7 bases). V was clipped by 2 bases and J by 4 bases, with 15 bases between them. Germline CDR1 reads SGHTA; CDR2 reads FQGNSA. The length of the CDR3 is 15 residues. The DNA of the CDR3 is TGTGCCAGCAGCTTAAGGCCAGGGGGGATTTACGAGCAGTACTTC. This gives the protein CASSLRPGGIYEQYF.

The chain recombines TRBV4-2 with TRBJ1-6; no firm D call. Germline CDR1 and CDR2: LGHNA and YNFKEQ. Trimming stripped 0 bases from V and 10 bases from J, with 16 bases between. The CDR3 totals 16 residues. The CDR3 loop is CASSQDLGSLLSPLHF. The CDR3 nucleotides are TGTGCCAGCAGCCAAGATCTGGGCAGTCTCCTCTCACCCCTCCACTTT.

This clonotype was counted between two and nine times. This chain connects TRBV7-8 to TRBJ1-3; D remains unclear. V dropped 5 bases and J dropped 6 bases, with 17 bases sitting between them. The CDR3 consists of 15 residues. Per the germline V gene, CDR1 is SGHVS and CDR2 is FQNEAQ. CDR3 amino acids: CASSLGLGQINTIYF. CDR3 nucleotide sequence: TGTGCCAGCAGCCTAGGCCTAGGGCAGATAAACACCATATATTTT.

This clonotype was seen a few times. CDR3 protein: CASKKAVDTDTQYF. CDR3 nucleotide sequence: TGTGCCAGCAAAAAAGCCGTCGACACAGATACGCAGTATTTT. The J gene is TRBJ2-3, the V gene TRBV7-9, with no clear D. Germline CDR1 reads SEHNR; CDR2 reads FQNEAQ (reference sequence). Between the trimmed V and J ends, which lost 7 bases and 2 bases, there was a span of 13 bases. There are 14 residues in the CDR3.

The table lists this clonotype with a few counts. V gene TRBV7-2 combines with J gene TRBJ2-1; TRBD2 might be the D (5 bases). V lost 4 bases and J lost 5, with 18 bases in between. From germline, CDR1 is SGHTA and CDR2 FQGNSA. There are 16 residues in the CDR3. The CDR3 DNA is TGTGCCAGCAGCTCAGCCGGACTGTCCCACAACAATGAGCAGTTCTTC. It codes for CASSSAGLSHNNEQFF.

This clonotype has just a few counts. J is TRBJ1-4 and V is TRBV5-1; possible D gene TRBD1, 5 bases. Trimming left V 3 bases short and J 5 bases short, with 17 bases between. CDR1 and CDR2 (germline): SGHRS, YFSETQ. CDR3 size: 16 residues. This CDR3 is CASSSNGGASNEKLFF. The CDR3 nucleotides are TGCGCCAGCAGCTCGAACGGAGGGGCCTCGAATGAAAAACTGTTTTTT. Based on the CDR3 plus reference TRBV5-1 and TRBJ1-4, the full variable domain is KAGVTQTPRYLIKTRGQQVTLSCSPISGHRSVSWYQQTPGQGLQFLFEYFSETQRNKGNFPGRFSGRQFSNSRSEMNVSTLELGDSALYLCASSSNGGASNEKLFFGSGTQLSVL.

About this clonotype itself: A read error may explain this, as a much larger clone is one base away. The chain recombines TRBV2 with TRBJ1-1, with D possibly being TRBD1 (6 bases). In germline, CDR1 is SNHLY, CDR2 FYNNEI. The CDR3 length is 10 residues. V lost 5 bases to trimming and J lost 12 bases, with 10 bases between them. CDR3 coding DNA: TGTGCCAGCAGTCGACAGGCATCTTTCTTT. Translating it yields CASSRQASFF.

In this sample, this clonotype turned up many times. CDR3 sequence: CASSSWGQGLSRYGYTF. CDR3 coding DNA: TGCGCCAGCAGCTCGTGGGGACAGGGCCTTTCACGCTATGGCTACACCTTC. V usage is TRBV5-1 and J usage is TRBJ1-2; TRBD1 agrees at 9 bases. Germline V gene sequence: CDR1 SGHRS, CDR2 YFSETQ. V was pared by 3 bases and J by 4 bases, with 13 bases of the junction left unmatched. The CDR3 is made up of 17 amino acids. Complete variable domain (other parts from reference TRBV5-1 and TRBJ1-2): KAGVTQTPRYLIKTRGQQVTLSCSPISGHRSVSWYQQTPGQGLQFLFEYFSETQRNKGNFPGRFSGRQFSNSRSEMNVSTLELGDSALYLCASSSWGQGLSRYGYTFGSGTRLTVV.

The chain employs TRBV2 and TRBJ1-2, with 9 bases matching TRBD1. The CDR3 contains 15 residues. Per the germline V gene, CDR1 is SNHLY and CDR2 is FYNNEI. V lost 6 bases, J lost 7 bases, and 12 bases stayed unmatched. The CDR3 nucleotides are TGTGCCAGCAGCAGGCGGTGGGACAGGGACTCTGGCTACACCTTC. Its translation: CASSRRWDRDSGYTF.

The CDR3 region is CASSQDLAGAVEQFF. Written as DNA, the CDR3 is TGTGCCAGCAGCCAAGATCTAGCGGGAGCTGTTGAGCAGTTCTTC. This chain uses TRBV4-2 with TRBJ2-1; TRBD2 aligns across 10 bases. Germline V gene sequence: CDR1 LGHNA, CDR2 YNFKEQ. The CDR3 extends over 15 amino acids. The trim removed 0 bases at V and 9 bases at J, leaving 5 bases unmatched.

The table lists this clonotype with many counts. The chain combines TRBV12-3 or TRBV12-4 with TRBJ1-4; D perhaps matches TRBD1 (6 bases). This CDR3 has 15 amino acids. The V gene lost 5 bases and the J gene lost 3 bases, with 13 bases spanning the gap. CDR3 protein: CASSSQTGSNEKLFF. DNA for the CDR3: TGTGCCAGCAGTAGCCAGACAGGCTCTAATGAAAAACTGTTTTTT.

This clonotype was seen ten or more times. The chain has TRBV20-1 and TRBJ1-1, with 8 bases lining up with TRBD1. Germline V CDR1 and CDR2: DFQATT, SNEGSKA (reference sequence). This CDR3 spans 13 amino acids. Germline trimming cut 0 bases from V and 7 bases from J; bases unmatched to any gene: 4. CDR3 loop: CSARDRGLGEAFF. Here the CDR3 DNA reads TGCAGTGCTAGAGACAGGGGGCTAGGTGAAGCTTTCTTT.